Described below is a single T cell receptor beta chain sequence and its context. One end of the junction is discordant with germline, which a read error may explain. The data were taken from a study of blood T cells in healthy people across ages. For the second PCR, which ran for about 6 to 11 cycles, a sample-barcoded 5' primer and a J-beta primer mix were used. TCRdb analysed the 5' RACE reads with MiXCR anew, one entry per CDR3 protein. The sample includes about 500,000 distinct CDR3 sequences, about 25% of them seen just once. Germline CDR1 is LGHNA and CDR2 is YSLEER. This CDR3 comprises 16 residues. These data were likewise used in another study, on T cells of mothers and their children.

Sequencing was performed on blood. This receptor was taken from a boy between 10 and 17 years old in good health. This chain links TRBV4-3 with TRBJ2-1; 10 nucleotides line up with TRBD2. CDR3 coding DNA: TGCGCCGGCAGCCAGGGAACTAGCGGGATTTACAATGAGCAGTTCTTC. Its protein is CAGSQGTSGIYNEQFF.